A single sample gave rise to the 12 T cell receptor beta chains below, sequenced in a study of blood T cell repertoires in COVID-19. Method: immunoSEQ multiplex PCR; TCRdb's copy keeps in-frame clones and lacks some. This repertoire shows 200,000 to 250,000 clones, approximately 91% found once; its top ten account for about 6.5%. Material for sequencing was peripheral blood. Every receptor here comes from a man between 60 and 75 years old who had recovered from COVID-19.

J is TRBJ2-3 and V is TRBV18, with TRBD1 matching 9 bases. This CDR3 is 16 amino acids long. Germline CDR1 reads KGHSH; CDR2 reads LQKENI. Trimming cost V 2 bases and J 5 bases; bases outside gene matches: 8. CDR3 in amino acids: CASSPGQGIRGDTQYF. The CDR3 nucleotides are TGTGCCAGCTCACCAGGACAGGGGATAAGGGGAGATACGCAGTATTTT.

V gene TRBV9 combines with J gene TRBJ2-3, with 15 bases identical to TRBD2. The CDR3 runs 20 residues. The germline V gene encodes CDR1 SGDLS and CDR2 YYNGEE. Germline trimming cut 3 bases from V and 2 bases from J; bases unmatched to any gene: 13. The CDR3: CASSENKGTSGGRVTDTQYF. The CDR3, as DNA: TGTGCCAGCAGCGAAAATAAGGGGACTAGCGGGGGGCGGGTCACAGATACGCAGTATTTT.

The CDR3 DNA reads as TGTGCCAGCAGCTTATGGCCGTACAATGAGCAGTTCTTC. This codes for CASSLWPYNEQFF. The chain employs TRBV7-9 and TRBJ2-1; D unclear. CDR1 SEHNR and CDR2 FQNEAQ come from the germline V gene (reference sequence). V was trimmed by 2 bases and J by 4 bases, leaving 6 bases between them. The CDR3 length is 13 residues.

The V gene is TRBV4-3, the J gene TRBJ2-7, with D unclear. The length of the CDR3 is 15 residues. From germline, CDR1 is LGHNA and CDR2 YSLEER. V was clipped by 1 base and J by 1 base, with 11 bases between them. As DNA, the CDR3 is TGCGCCAGCAGCCAAGCTGCCCGGTCTTCCTACGAGCAGTACTTC. It is translated as CASSQAARSSYEQYF.

The DNA of the CDR3 is TGTGCCAGCAGGCCCCCGGGACAGGGGCATGGCTACACCTTC. This encodes CASRPPGQGHGYTF. The V call is TRBV28, the J call TRBJ1-2, with TRBD1 matching 10 bases. The CDR3 consists of 14 residues. Germline lookup yields CDR1 MDHEN and CDR2 SYDVKM. V dropped 6 bases and J dropped 6; count of bases not matched to a gene: 7.

The chain combines TRBV5-8 with TRBJ2-5, with 11 bases that match TRBD2. Germline V gene lookup returns CDR1 SGHTS and CDR2 YDEGEE. This CDR3 region has 16 residues. The junction had 5 bases not matched to a gene; V was cut back by 3 bases and J by 1 base. Here the CDR3 DNA reads TGTGCCAGCAGCTCTCTGGGACTAGCGGTCCAAGAGACCCAGTACTTC. It translates to CASSSLGLAVQETQYF.

This CDR3 is CASSQAPGQRDNEQFF. The CDR3 DNA reads as TGCGCCAGCAGCCAAGCACCGGGACAAAGAGACAATGAGCAGTTCTTC. This rearrangement joins TRBV4-3 to TRBJ2-1; weak D call: TRBD1 (6 bases). CDR3 length: 16 residues. V lost 1 base, J lost 5 bases, and 15 bases lay in between. The germline V gene has CDR1 LGHNA and CDR2 YSLEER.

This clone appeared once. V and J are TRBV12-5 and TRBJ2-6, with unresolved D. V lost 0 bases to trimming and J lost 0 bases, with 9 bases between them. The CDR3 sequence is 17 residues long. Looked up from germline, CDR1 is LGHNT and CDR2 is FRNRAP. The chain's CDR3 is CASGLVTSASGANVLTF. CDR3 coding DNA: TGTGCTAGTGGTTTGGTCACCAGTGCCTCTGGGGCCAACGTCCTGACTTTC.

The CDR3 DNA reads TGTGCCTGGTCGGCTCAGGACTATGGCTACACCTTC. It yields the protein CAWSAQDYGYTF. The chain links TRBV30 to TRBJ1-2, with D hard to call. The CDR3 sequence is 12 residues long. The V gene lost 5 bases and the J gene lost 3 bases, with 10 bases spanning the gap. Germline CDR1 reads GTSNPN; CDR2 reads SVGIG (reference sequence).

This sequence joins TRBV12-2 and TRBJ2-5; the table names TRBD1, a call not compared with the DNA. TRBV12-2 is a known pseudogene. The CDR3 length is 15 residues. Here the CDR3 reads CASRLKQGNQETQYF. The CDR3 DNA reads as TGTGCAAGTCGCTTGAAACAGGGTAACCAAGAGACCCAGTACTTC.

The J gene is TRBJ2-5, the V gene TRBV5-4; perhaps TRBD1 as D (6 bases). CDR1 SGHNT and CDR2 YYREEE come from the germline V gene (reference sequence). With 1 base removed from V and 5 bases from J, the gap between germline ends came to 15 bases. The CDR3 consists of 15 residues. The CDR3 DNA sequence: TGTGCCAGCAGCTTGCGGACTGGGGGCTTGGAGACCCAGTACTTC. It specifies CASSLRTGGLETQYF. Complete variable domain (other parts from reference TRBV5-4 and TRBJ2-5): ETGVTQSPTHLIKTRGQQVTLRCSSQSGHNTVSWYQQALGQGPQFIFQYYREEENGRGNFPPRFSGLQFPNYSSELNVNALELDDSALYLCASSLRTGGLETQYFGPGTRLLVL.

The chain is built from TRBV4-2 and TRBJ2-7; 7 bases fit TRBD2. Germline lookup yields CDR1 LGHNA and CDR2 YNFKEQ. J gave up 1 base and V 1 base, and 7 bases lay outside the gene matches. The CDR3 covers 16 residues. For the CDR3, the DNA is TGTGCCAGCAGCCAAGCCCCGGGGGGAGGGTCCTACGAGCAGTACTTC. Protein: CASSQAPGGGSYEQYF.